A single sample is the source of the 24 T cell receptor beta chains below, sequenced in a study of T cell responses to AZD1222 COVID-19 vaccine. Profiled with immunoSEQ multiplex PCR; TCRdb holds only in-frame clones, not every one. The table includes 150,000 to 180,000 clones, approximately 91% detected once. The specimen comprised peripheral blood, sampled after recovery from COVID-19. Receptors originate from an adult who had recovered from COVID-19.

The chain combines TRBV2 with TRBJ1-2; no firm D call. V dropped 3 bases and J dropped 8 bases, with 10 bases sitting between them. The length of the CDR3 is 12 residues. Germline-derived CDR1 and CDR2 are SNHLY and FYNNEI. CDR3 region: CASSESPSGYTF. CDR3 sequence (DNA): TGTGCCAGCAGTGAGAGCCCATCAGGCTACACCTTC. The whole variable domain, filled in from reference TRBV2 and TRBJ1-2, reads EPEVTQTPSHQVTQMGQEVILRCVPISNHLYFYWYRQILGQKVEFLVSFYNNEISEKSEIFDDQFSVERPDGSNFTLKIRSTKLEDSAMYFCASSESPSGYTFGSGTRLTVV.

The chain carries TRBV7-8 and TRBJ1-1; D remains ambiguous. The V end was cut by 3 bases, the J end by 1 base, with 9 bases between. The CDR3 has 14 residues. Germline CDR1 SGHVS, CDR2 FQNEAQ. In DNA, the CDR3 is TGTGCCAGCAGCTTCTATACGGAGAACACTGAAGCTTTCTTT. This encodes CASSFYTENTEAFF. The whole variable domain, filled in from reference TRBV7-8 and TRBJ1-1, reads GAGVSQSPRYKVAKRGQDVALRCDPISGHVSLFWYQQALGQGPEFLTYFQNEAQLDKSGLPSDRFFAERPEGSVSTLKIQRTQQEDSAVYLCASSFYTENTEAFFGQGTRLTVV.

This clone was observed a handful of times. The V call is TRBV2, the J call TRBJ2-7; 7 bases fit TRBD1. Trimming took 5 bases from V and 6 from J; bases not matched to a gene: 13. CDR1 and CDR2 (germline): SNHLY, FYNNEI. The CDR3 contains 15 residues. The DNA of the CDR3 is TGTGCCAGCAGTCCCCGACAGGGTAGTTTGGGCGAGCAGTACTTC. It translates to CASSPRQGSLGEQYF.

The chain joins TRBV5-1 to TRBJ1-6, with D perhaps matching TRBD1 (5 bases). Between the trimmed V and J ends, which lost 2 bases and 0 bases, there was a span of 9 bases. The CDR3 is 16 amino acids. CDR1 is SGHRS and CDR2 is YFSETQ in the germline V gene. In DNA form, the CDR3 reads TGCGCCAGCAGCTTTGGGGGAAGCTCCTATAATTCACCCCTCCACTTT. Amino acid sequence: CASSFGGSSYNSPLHF.

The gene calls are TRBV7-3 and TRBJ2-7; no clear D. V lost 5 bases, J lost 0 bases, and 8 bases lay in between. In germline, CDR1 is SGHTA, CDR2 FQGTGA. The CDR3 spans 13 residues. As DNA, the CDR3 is TGTGCCAGCAGCGGGCCCTCCTCCTACGAGCAGTACTTC. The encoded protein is CASSGPSSYEQYF.

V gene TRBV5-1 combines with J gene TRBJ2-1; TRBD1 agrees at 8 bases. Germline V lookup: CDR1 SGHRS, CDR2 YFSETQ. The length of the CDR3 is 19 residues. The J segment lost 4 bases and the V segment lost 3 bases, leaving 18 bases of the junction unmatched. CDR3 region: CASSSGQVPSVFPYNEQFF. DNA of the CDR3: TGCGCCAGCAGCTCGGGACAGGTCCCAAGCGTGTTCCCTTACAATGAGCAGTTCTTC.

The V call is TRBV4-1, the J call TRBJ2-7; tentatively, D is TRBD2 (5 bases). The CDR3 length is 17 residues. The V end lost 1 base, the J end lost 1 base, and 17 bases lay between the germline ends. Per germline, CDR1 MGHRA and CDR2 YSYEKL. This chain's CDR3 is CASSQVEGGQVSYEQYF. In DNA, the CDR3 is TGCGCCAGCAGCCAAGTAGAGGGTGGGCAGGTTTCCTACGAGCAGTACTTC.

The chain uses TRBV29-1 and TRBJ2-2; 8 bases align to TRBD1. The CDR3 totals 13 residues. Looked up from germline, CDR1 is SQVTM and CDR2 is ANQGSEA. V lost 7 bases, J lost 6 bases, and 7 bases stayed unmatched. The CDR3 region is CSAQGARAGELFF. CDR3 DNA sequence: TGCAGCGCGCAGGGGGCGAGGGCCGGGGAGCTGTTTTTT.

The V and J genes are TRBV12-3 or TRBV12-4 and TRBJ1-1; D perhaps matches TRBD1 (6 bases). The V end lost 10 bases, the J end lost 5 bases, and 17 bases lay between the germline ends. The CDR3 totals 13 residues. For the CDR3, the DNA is TGTGCCACCCAACAGGGTTCCAGTACTGAAGCTTTCTTT. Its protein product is CATQQGSSTEAFF.

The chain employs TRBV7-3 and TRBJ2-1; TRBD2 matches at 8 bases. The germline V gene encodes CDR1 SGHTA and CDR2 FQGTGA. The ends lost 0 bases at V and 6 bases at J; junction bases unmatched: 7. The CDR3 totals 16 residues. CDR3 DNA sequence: TGTGCCAGCAGCTTAACGCTTAGCGGGAAGGGCAATGAGCAGTTCTTC. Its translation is CASSLTLSGKGNEQFF.

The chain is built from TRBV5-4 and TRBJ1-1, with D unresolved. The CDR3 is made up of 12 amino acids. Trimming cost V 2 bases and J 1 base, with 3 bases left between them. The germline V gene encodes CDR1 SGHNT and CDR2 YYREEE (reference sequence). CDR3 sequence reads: CASSFPNTEAFF. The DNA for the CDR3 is TGTGCCAGCAGCTTCCCGAACACTGAAGCTTTCTTT.

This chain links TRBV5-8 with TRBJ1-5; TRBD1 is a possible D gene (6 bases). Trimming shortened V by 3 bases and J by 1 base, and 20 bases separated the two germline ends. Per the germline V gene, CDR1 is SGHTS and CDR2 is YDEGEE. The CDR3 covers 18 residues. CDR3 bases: TGTGCCAGCAGCTCCTACACTCTACAGGGACTCAGCAATCAGCCCCAGCATTTT. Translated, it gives CASSSYTLQGLSNQPQHF.

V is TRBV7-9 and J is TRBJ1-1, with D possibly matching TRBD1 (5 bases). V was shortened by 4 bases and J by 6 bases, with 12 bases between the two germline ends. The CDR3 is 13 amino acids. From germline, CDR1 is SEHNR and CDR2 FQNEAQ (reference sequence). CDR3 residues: CASSWGDGAEAFF. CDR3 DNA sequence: TGTGCCAGCAGCTGGGGGGACGGCGCTGAAGCTTTCTTT.

CDR3 loop: CASSLGAIPNTGELFF. CDR3 coding DNA: TGTGCCAGCAGCTTAGGAGCGATTCCGAACACCGGGGAGCTGTTTTTT. J is TRBJ2-2 and V is TRBV7-6; D unresolved. Between the trimmed V and J ends, which lost 1 base and 0 bases, there was a span of 9 bases. From germline, CDR1 is SGHVS and CDR2 FNYEAQ. There are 16 residues in the CDR3.

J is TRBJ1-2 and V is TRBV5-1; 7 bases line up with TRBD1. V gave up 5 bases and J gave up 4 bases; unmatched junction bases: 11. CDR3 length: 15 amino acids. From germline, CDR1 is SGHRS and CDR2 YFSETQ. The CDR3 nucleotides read TGCGCCAGCAGATCGCAAGAGGGGGCTCTCTATGGCTACACCTTC. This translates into CASRSQEGALYGYTF.

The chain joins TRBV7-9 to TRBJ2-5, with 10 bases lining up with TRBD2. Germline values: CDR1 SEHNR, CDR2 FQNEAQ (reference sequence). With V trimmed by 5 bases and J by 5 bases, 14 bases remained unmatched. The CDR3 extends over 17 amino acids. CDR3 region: CASSLRGAGGLGETQYF. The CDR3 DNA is TGTGCCAGCAGCCTCAGGGGAGCGGGGGGGCTTGGTGAGACCCAGTACTTC. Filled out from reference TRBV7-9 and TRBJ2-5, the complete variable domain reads DTGVSQNPRHKITKRGQNVTFRCDPISEHNRLYWYRQTLGQGPEFLTYFQNEAQLEKSRLLSDRFSAERPKGSFSTLEIQRTEQGDSAMYLCASSLRGAGGLGETQYFGPGTRLLVL.

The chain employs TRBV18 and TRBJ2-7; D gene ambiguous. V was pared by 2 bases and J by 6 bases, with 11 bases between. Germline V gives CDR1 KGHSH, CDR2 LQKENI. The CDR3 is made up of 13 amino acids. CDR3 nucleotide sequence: TGTGCCAGCTCACCAACAGCCGCCGGCGAGCAGTACTTC. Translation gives CASSPTAAGEQYF.

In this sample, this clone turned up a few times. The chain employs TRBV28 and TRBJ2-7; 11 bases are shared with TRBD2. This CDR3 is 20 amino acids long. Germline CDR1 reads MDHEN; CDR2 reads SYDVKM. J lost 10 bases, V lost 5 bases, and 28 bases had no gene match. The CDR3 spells CASSPYTGKGLAGTLGTQYF. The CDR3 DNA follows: TGTGCCAGCAGTCCCTACACAGGGAAAGGACTAGCGGGCACCCTCGGAACCCAGTACTTC.

CDR3 sequence (DNA): TGTGCCAGCGGACTCGGACAGCTCATGAACACTGAAGCTTTCTTT. This sequence encodes CASGLGQLMNTEAFF. This rearrangement joins TRBV6-6 to TRBJ1-1, with a weak D call TRBD1 (6 bases). The CDR3 extends over 15 amino acids. Trimming left V 8 bases short and J 0 bases short, with 16 bases between. The germline V gene has CDR1 MNHNY and CDR2 SVGAGI (reference sequence).

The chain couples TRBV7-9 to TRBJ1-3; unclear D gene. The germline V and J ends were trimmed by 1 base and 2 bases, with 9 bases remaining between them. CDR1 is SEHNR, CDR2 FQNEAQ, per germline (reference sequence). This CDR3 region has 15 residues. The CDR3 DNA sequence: TGTGCCAGCAGCTTAGATATCCTTGCTGGAAACACCATATATTTT. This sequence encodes CASSLDILAGNTIYF.

CDR3 coding DNA: TGTGCCAGCAGTTTAATCGACAGGGGCAAAAACATTCAGTACTTC. It encodes CASSLIDRGKNIQYF. The chain carries TRBV27 and TRBJ2-4, with TRBD1 matching over 8 bases. With V trimmed by 2 bases and J by 3 bases, 3 bases remained unmatched. This CDR3 contains 15 residues. The germline V gene encodes CDR1 MNHEY and CDR2 SMNVEV (reference sequence).

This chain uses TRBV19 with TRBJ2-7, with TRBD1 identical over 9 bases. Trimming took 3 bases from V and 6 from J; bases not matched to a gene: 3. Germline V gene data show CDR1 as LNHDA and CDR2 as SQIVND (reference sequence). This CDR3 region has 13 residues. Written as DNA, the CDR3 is TGTGCCAGTAGTATGGGACAGGGTGGCGAGCAGTACTTC. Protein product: CASSMGQGGEQYF.

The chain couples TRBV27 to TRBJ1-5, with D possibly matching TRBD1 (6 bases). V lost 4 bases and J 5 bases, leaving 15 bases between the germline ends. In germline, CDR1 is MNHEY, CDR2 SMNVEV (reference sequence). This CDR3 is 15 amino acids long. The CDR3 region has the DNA TGTGCCAGCAGTTACCTTAGGGACATCGATCAGCCCCAGCATTTT. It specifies CASSYLRDIDQPQHF.

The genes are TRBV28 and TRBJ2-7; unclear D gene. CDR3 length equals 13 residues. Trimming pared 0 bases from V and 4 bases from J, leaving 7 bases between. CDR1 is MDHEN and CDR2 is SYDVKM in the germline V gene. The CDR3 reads CASSLWGLYEQYF. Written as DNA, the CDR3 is TGTGCCAGCAGTTTATGGGGGTTATACGAGCAGTACTTC.